The T cell receptor beta chain under discussion was sequenced for a study of blood T cell repertoires in COVID-19. About the research overall: Nucleic acid was either cDNA or gDNA, and it came from T cells, B-cell-depleted T cells, or PBMCs.

The CDR3 consists of 12 residues. Germline assignment: CDR1 SQVTM and CDR2 ANQGSEA. The V and J ends lost 6 bases and 7 bases respectively, with 15 bases between them. Profiled with immunoSEQ multiplex PCR; TCRdb holds only in-frame clones, not every one. The sample shows more than 200,000 clones, approximately 79% of them seen only once. The specimen sequenced was peripheral blood. This TCR was sampled from a woman between 35 and 50 years old with active or convalescent COVID-19. The chain has TRBV29-1 and TRBJ1-1; D unresolved. The CDR3, as DNA: TGCAGCGTGGAAAGGGAGCCTAATGAAGCTTTCTTT. This sequence encodes CSVEREPNEAFF.